These 10 T cell receptor beta chains were sequenced from one sample in a study of PD-1 blockade in classical Hodgkin lymphoma. In every patient, relapse followed autologous stem cell transplantation, while exposure to brentuximab vedotin differed. The table came from immunoSEQ multiplex PCR; TCRdb's copy has only in-frame clones and leaves some out. The sample includes 45,000 to 50,000 clones, about 78% seen only once; the top ten take roughly 20%. The specimen was peripheral blood mononuclear cells (PBMCs), collected before the second cycle of nivolumab. These TCRs come from a human donor with classical Hodgkin lymphoma.

This clone was detected only a few times. The same CDR3 arises from other DNA sequences in this sample as well. The chain couples TRBV6-1 to TRBJ1-6; 8 bases are a match to TRBD1. The J segment lost 6 bases and the V segment lost 4 bases, leaving 8 bases of the junction unmatched. This CDR3 is built from 16 residues. Germline V lookup: CDR1 MNHNS, CDR2 SASEGT. The CDR3 bases are TGTGCCAGCAGTGGTGGCAGGGACAGGAGTAATTCACCCCTCCACTTT. The encoded protein is CASSGGRDRSNSPLHF.

On this clone: Other DNA sequences within the sample encode an identical CDR3. This rearrangement joins TRBV15 to TRBJ1-1; D gene uncertain. This CDR3 comprises 13 residues. V gave up 0 bases and J gave up 1 base, with 3 bases separating them. Germline V gives CDR1 LNHNV, CDR2 YYDKDF (reference sequence). In nucleotides, the CDR3 is TGTGCCACCAGCAGAGAAGGGAACACTGAAGCTTTCTTT. Amino acids: CATSREGNTEAFF.

This clone showed up just a few times. Other DNA sequences from this sample encode an identical CDR3 as well. This chain joins TRBV7-9 and TRBJ1-2; TRBD1 might be the D (5 bases). The CDR3 sequence is 14 residues long. The germline CDR1 and CDR2 sequences are SEHNR and FQNEAQ (reference sequence). Trimming pared 5 bases from V and 0 bases from J, leaving 10 bases between. The DNA of the CDR3 is TGTGCCAGCAGCCTCCAGGGCGCTAACTATGGCTACACCTTC. The encoded protein is CASSLQGANYGYTF.

This chain uses TRBV19 with TRBJ1-3; D remains ambiguous. The CDR3 has 16 residues. Trimming took 1 base from V and 3 from J, leaving 13 bases between them. The V gene's germline CDR1 is LNHDA and CDR2 SQIVND (reference sequence). CDR3 coding DNA: TGTGCCAGTAGTATAGGTGGAGTCCTGGGTGGAAACACCATATATTTT. Amino acids: CASSIGGVLGGNTIYF. The variable domain in full, with the rest retrieved from reference TRBV19 and TRBJ1-3, is DGGITQSPKYLFRKEGQNVTLSCEQNLNHDAMYWYRQDPGQGLRLIYYSQIVNDFQKGDIAEGYSVSREKKESFPLTVTSAQKNPTAFYLCASSIGGVLGGNTIYFGEGSWLTVV.

This chain links TRBV28 with TRBJ2-6, with TRBD2 matching over 8 bases. CDR1 and CDR2 (germline): MDHEN, SYDVKM. J lost 4 bases, V lost 3 bases, and 5 bases had no gene match. This CDR3 spans 16 amino acids. CDR3 sequence: CASSLSGGHGANVLTF. CDR3 nucleotide sequence: TGTGCCAGCAGTTTGAGCGGGGGCCACGGGGCCAACGTCCTGACTTTC.

This chain links TRBV5-1 with TRBJ2-5; 8 bases are a match to TRBD2. In germline, CDR1 is SGHRS, CDR2 YFSETQ. CDR3 size: 13 residues. V shed 7 bases, J shed 2 bases, and the junction held 4 bases outside the gene matches. This CDR3 is CASAAGEQETQYF. The CDR3 nucleotides read TGCGCCAGCGCAGCGGGGGAACAAGAGACCCAGTACTTC.

This rearrangement joins TRBV27 to TRBJ2-1, with D possibly matching TRBD2 (6 bases). CDR3 length: 14 residues. Trimming took 6 bases from V and 9 from J, leaving 18 bases between them. CDR1 MNHEY and CDR2 SMNVEV come from the germline V gene (reference sequence). CDR3 DNA: TGTGCCAGCAGCCCGGAGGGGCCTCGCGGTGAGCAGTTCTTC. It is translated as CASSPEGPRGEQFF.

The chain recombines TRBV10-3 with TRBJ1-6; no clear D gene. This CDR3 spans 14 amino acids. V was clipped by 2 bases and J by 8 bases, with 10 bases between them. Germline V CDR1 and CDR2: ENHRY, SYGVKD. The DNA for the CDR3 is TGTGCCATCAGTGAGACCGGTAATGATTCACCCCTCCACTTT. Translation: CAISETGNDSPLHF.

The chain joins TRBV5-1 to TRBJ2-3; D is unresolved. The CDR3 has 14 amino acids. Per germline, CDR1 SGHRS and CDR2 YFSETQ. V dropped 1 base and J dropped 4 bases, with 10 bases sitting between them. In nucleotides, the CDR3 is TGCGCCAGCAGCTTGTTAGCATCGCCAGATACGCAGTATTTT. It encodes CASSLLASPDTQYF.

This clone was observed a few times. The chain recombines TRBV5-4 with TRBJ2-7; 12 nucleotides line up with TRBD1. Germline-derived CDR1 and CDR2 are SGHNT and YYREEE (reference sequence). This CDR3 is 15 amino acids long. After removal of 4 bases from V and 6 bases from J, the junction contained 8 bases not matched to a gene. CDR3 loop: CASSRGQGATTEQYF. The CDR3 DNA follows: TGTGCCAGCAGCCGGGGACAGGGGGCAACGACCGAGCAGTACTTC. Complete variable domain (other parts from reference TRBV5-4 and TRBJ2-7): ETGVTQSPTHLIKTRGQQVTLRCSSQSGHNTVSWYQQALGQGPQFIFQYYREEENGRGNFPPRFSGLQFPNYSSELNVNALELDDSALYLCASSRGQGATTEQYFGPGTRLTVT.